A selection of T cell receptor beta chains follows, all from one sample in a study of blood T cell repertoires in COVID-19. Sequenced by immunoSEQ multiplex PCR; TCRdb stores in-frame clones only, minus some. This table has 85,000 to 100,000 clones, around nine tenths appearing once. The source material was peripheral blood. The origin of the receptors is an older woman with COVID-19, enrolled during active disease. The CDR3 runs from the conserved cysteine through the conserved F or W. Each record gives: J gene, V gene, CDR3 length, CDR3 protein.

>TRBJ2-5|TRBV30|15
CAWTPLGRAQETQYF
>TRBJ2-3|TRBV6-2/TRBV6-3|21
CASSYSMGIAGGQTSTDTQYF
>TRBJ2-3|TRBV30|14
CAWRNGGAADTQYF
>TRBJ2-2|TRBV5-1|15
CASSQDRADTGELFF
>TRBJ2-5|TRBV5-1|14
CASSASGGQETQYF
>TRBJ2-7|TRBV6-2/TRBV6-3|14
CASRWGGAKYEQYF
>TRBJ2-7|TRBV28|13
CASRGTGTFEQYF
>TRBJ2-3|TRBV18|15
CASSPGGGSTDTQYF
>TRBJ1-5|TRBV9|15
CASSGTGSWNQPQHF
>TRBJ1-4|TRBV5-1|17
CASSLARSGQGDEKLFF
>TRBJ2-7|TRBV11-2|14
CASTTPLAERGQYF
>TRBJ2-6|TRBV6-5|14
CASSPLTRANVLTF
>TRBJ1-4|TRBV6-5|15
CASSRRVQGIEKLFF
>TRBJ2-2|TRBV4-3|18
CASSQDPTSGGGTGELFF
>TRBJ2-3|TRBV7-2|16
CASSSRLAGSPDTQYF
>TRBJ2-7|TRBV29-1|15
CSVAGPGLASDEQYF